This TCR beta chain was sequenced in a study of cytomegalovirus exposure and HLA in healthy donors. Sequencing used immunoSEQ multiplex PCR; TCRdb keeps in-frame clones, though not all of them. The sample lists about 130,000 clones, about 91% seen once, with around 1.1% in the top ten. With 5 bases clipped from V and 3 bases from J, the junction kept 3 bases outside the gene matches. The CDR3 totals 14 residues. Germline loops: CDR1 SGHTA, CDR2 FQGNSA. Source material: PBMCs. The chain has TRBV7-2 and TRBJ2-2, with 7 bases lining up with TRBD1. This receptor was obtained from a woman aged 18-29 years in good health and CMV-seronegative. The CDR3 protein is CASSMGQYTGELFF. CDR3 DNA: TGTGCCAGCAGCATGGGACAGTACACCGGGGAGCTGTTTTTT.